The TCR beta chain described here comes from a study of OX40 agonist ivuxolimab in advanced cancers. Study overall: Clinicians treated patients with ivuxolimab, an agonistic anti-OX40 (CD134) antibody. Three patients responded partially, comprising one with hepatocellular carcinoma and two with cutaneous melanoma. Notes on the study in general: The authors did not determine the antigen specificity of the expanded peripheral T cells.

The CDR3 is made up of 16 amino acids. V lost 0 bases to trimming and J lost 0 bases, with 12 bases between them. CDR1 and CDR2 (germline): SGHNT, YYREEE (reference sequence). Patients were ruled out by autoimmune disease history or systemic immunosuppression. Some clones are missing from TCRdb's copy, which holds only in-frame ones; the method was immunoSEQ multiplex PCR. The sample has more than 45,000 clones; around 83% are singletons. A remark on this clone: What it binds is not known.

J is TRBJ1-2 and V is TRBV5-4; D may be TRBD1 (5 bases). The receptor comes from an adult with an advanced solid tumor such as melanoma, head and neck, liver or kidney cancer. The specimen was CD4+ or CD8+ T cells sorted from blood, collected in a trial of the OX40 agonist ivuxolimab. The CDR3 nucleotides read TGTGCCAGCAGCTTGGGCGGGGCAGGAGCTAACTATGGCTACACCTTC. It is translated as CASSLGGAGANYGYTF.